The 27 T cell receptor beta chains given below trace back to one sample, sequenced in a study of blood T cell repertoires in COVID-19. Measured with immunoSEQ multiplex PCR; TCRdb has only the in-frame clones, and not every one. Of roughly 240,000 clones listed, around 80% are singletons. Sequencing used peripheral blood. The receptors stem from an elderly woman with acute or convalescent COVID-19.

This clone came up a few times. The CDR3 DNA is TGCGCCAGCAGCAGTAGCGGGAGAAGTTACAATGAGCAGTTCTTC. It is translated as CASSSSGRSYNEQFF. This chain joins TRBV5-1 and TRBJ2-1, with 9 nucleotides matching TRBD2. Germline V gene data show CDR1 as SGHRS and CDR2 as YFSETQ. This CDR3 region has 15 residues. Losses at the gene ends were 4 bases for V and 4 bases for J; bases not matched to a gene: 6.

The chain links TRBV3-1 (or the pseudogene TRBV3-2) to TRBJ2-1, with 9 bases aligning to TRBD2. Germline V gene sequence: CDR1 LGHDT, CDR2 YNNKEL (reference sequence). V dropped 5 bases and J dropped 0; count of bases not matched to a gene: 5. CDR3 size: 16 residues. The CDR3: CASSYSGGSSYNEQFF. In nucleotides, the CDR3 is TGTGCCAGCAGCTATAGCGGGGGCAGCTCCTACAATGAGCAGTTCTTC.

The gene calls are TRBV25-1 and TRBJ2-1, with TRBD1 identical over 11 bases. With 5 bases clipped from V and 7 bases from J, the junction kept 10 bases outside the gene matches. This CDR3 contains 16 residues. Per germline, CDR1 MGHDK and CDR2 SYGVNS. The CDR3 DNA reads TGTGCCAGCAGTCCGAAGTGGACAGGGGGCTTAAATGAGCAGTTCTTC. Translation gives CASSPKWTGGLNEQFF. Supplemented by reference TRBV25-1 and TRBJ2-1, the full variable domain reads EADIYQTPRYLVIGTGKKITLECSQTMGHDKMYWYQQDPGMELHLIHYSYGVNSTEKGDLSSESTVSRIRTEHFPLTLESARPSHTSQYLCASSPKWTGGLNEQFFGPGTRLTVL.

The CDR3 loop reads CASSPLQGVAFF. The CDR3 nucleotides are TGTGCCAGTTCACCCCTACAGGGTGTAGCTTTCTTT. The chain joins TRBV7-2 to TRBJ1-1, with D possibly TRBD1 on 6 matching bases. CDR1 and CDR2 (germline): SGHTA, FQGNSA. There are 12 residues in the CDR3. V lost 9 bases to trimming and J lost 10 bases, with 18 bases between them.

This sequence joins TRBV7-3 and TRBJ1-6, with TRBD1 identical over 8 bases. The CDR3 sequence is 14 residues long. Germline trimming cut 4 bases from V and 10 bases from J; bases unmatched to any gene: 6. The germline CDR1 and CDR2 sequences are SGHTA and FQGTGA. The CDR3 region is CASSSGQGGSPLHF. CDR3 DNA sequence: TGTGCCAGCAGCTCCGGACAGGGTGGATCACCCCTCCACTTT.

J is TRBJ2-7 and V is TRBV2, with D hard to call. The CDR3 consists of 13 residues. Germline V gene sequence: CDR1 SNHLY, CDR2 FYNNEI. V lost 4 bases to trimming and J lost 7 bases, with 14 bases between them. The CDR3 spells CASSGQRAREQYF. DNA for the CDR3: TGTGCCAGCAGTGGCCAGCGAGCGCGGGAGCAGTACTTC.

The J gene is TRBJ1-4, the V gene TRBV29-1; no reliable D call. CDR3 length equals 12 residues. Trimming shortened V by 4 bases and J by 0 bases, and 3 bases separated the two germline ends. CDR1 is SQVTM and CDR2 is ANQGSEA in the germline V gene. CDR3 in DNA: TGCAGCGTTGCTGCAACTAATGAAAAACTGTTTTTT. Its translation is CSVAATNEKLFF. Complete variable domain (other parts from reference TRBV29-1 and TRBJ1-4): SAVISQKPSRDICQRGTSLTIQCQVDSQVTMMFWYRQQPGQSLTLIATANQGSEATYESGFVIDKFPISRPNLTFSTLTVSNMSPEDSSIYLCSVAATNEKLFFGSGTQLSVL.

V and J are TRBV27 and TRBJ1-1, with D maybe TRBD1 (5 bases). This CDR3 is built from 14 residues. Trimming left V 3 bases short and J 10 bases short, with 18 bases between. The V gene's germline CDR1 is MNHEY and CDR2 SMNVEV (reference sequence). DNA of the CDR3: TGTGCCAGCAGTTTGTATGGGGCCCCTAAGAGAGCTTTCTTT. Its protein product is CASSLYGAPKRAFF.

The chain uses TRBV18 and TRBJ1-2; 8 bases align to TRBD1. Trimming cost V 2 bases and J 12 bases; bases outside gene matches: 11. This CDR3 has 14 amino acids. CDR1 and CDR2 (germline): KGHSH, LQKENI. The CDR3 bases are TGTGCCAGCTCACCATACAGGGGGATGCGGCGGGACACCTTC. Its protein is CASSPYRGMRRDTF. Complete variable domain (other parts from reference TRBV18 and TRBJ1-2): NAGVMQNPRHLVRRRGQEARLRCSPMKGHSHVYWYRQLPEEGLKFMVYLQKENIIDESGMPKERFSAEFPKEGPSILRIQQVVRGDSAAYFCASSPYRGMRRDTFGSGTRLTVV.

This sequence joins TRBV12-5 and TRBJ2-2; D not certain. CDR3 size: 13 residues. CDR1 is LGHNT and CDR2 is FRNRAP in the germline V gene. V was clipped by 6 bases and J by 1 base, with 6 bases between them. The CDR3 DNA reads TGTGCTAGTGGAATCGGGAACACCGGGGAGCTGTTTTTT. This translates into CASGIGNTGELFF.

The chain carries TRBV5-1 and TRBJ2-1, with D tentatively TRBD2 (5 bases). Looked up from germline, CDR1 is SGHRS and CDR2 is YFSETQ. Between the trimmed V and J ends, which lost 4 bases and 8 bases, there was a span of 19 bases. The CDR3 sequence is 15 residues long. The CDR3 loop reads CASSPDLLGVDEQFF. The DNA for the CDR3 is TGCGCCAGCAGCCCGGACCTTCTCGGGGTCGATGAGCAGTTCTTC.

The rearrangement joins TRBV5-1 to TRBJ2-3; maybe TRBD2 (5 bases). Trimming took 4 bases from V and 2 from J, leaving 17 bases between them. Germline V gives CDR1 SGHRS, CDR2 YFSETQ. CDR3 length: 16 amino acids. The CDR3 spells CASSGGSELPTDTQYF. CDR3 DNA: TGCGCCAGCAGCGGAGGATCGGAGTTACCCACAGATACGCAGTATTTT.

The chain has TRBV6-5 and TRBJ1-2, with unresolved D. Germline CDR1 is MNHEY and CDR2 is SVGAGI. Between the trimmed V and J ends, which lost 7 bases and 2 bases, there was a span of 14 bases. This CDR3 spans 14 amino acids. CDR3 DNA: TGTGCCAGCAACCCAGGAGGAAAAAACTATGGCTACACCTTC. Encoded protein: CASNPGGKNYGYTF.

This clone was seen a handful of times. This chain uses TRBV27 with TRBJ2-1; the match to TRBD1 covers 10 bases. This CDR3 is 16 amino acids long. Germline CDR1 reads MNHEY; CDR2 reads SMNVEV (reference sequence). Trimming removed 3 bases from V and 9 bases from J; junction bases left unmatched: 11. In DNA form, the CDR3 reads TGTGCCAGCAGTTTGGCTGCGGGACAGGGGTTAAGTGAGCAGTTCTTC. It specifies CASSLAAGQGLSEQFF.

This clone was recorded only once. The V call is TRBV7-7, the J call TRBJ1-1; D remains unclear. Germline V gene data show CDR1 as SSHAT and CDR2 as FNYEAQ (reference sequence). The length of the CDR3 is 13 residues. Deletions cut 4 bases from V and 7 bases from J, with 13 bases between. As DNA, the CDR3 is TGTGCCAGCAGCTCTAGGGAGGGTGGTGAAGCTTTCTTT. It codes for CASSSREGGEAFF.

The chain uses TRBV10-1 and TRBJ1-2, with a possible D match to TRBD1 (6 bases). The V gene lost 0 bases and the J gene lost 4 bases, with 6 bases spanning the gap. Germline V CDR1 and CDR2: WNHNN, SYGVQD (reference sequence). This CDR3 is built from 13 residues. In DNA, the CDR3 is TGCGCCAGCAGTGAGTCCAGGGGCTATGGCTACACCTTC. Protein: CASSESRGYGYTF.

This clone has a single count. Written as DNA, the CDR3 is TGTGCCAGCAGCTTGGAGACGGGTCACCGCACAGATACGCAGTATTTT. Protein: CASSLETGHRTDTQYF. V usage is TRBV5-6 and J usage is TRBJ2-3; D gene uncertain. The CDR3 is 16 amino acids. Deletions cut 0 bases from V and 1 base from J, with 12 bases between. The germline V gene encodes CDR1 SGHDT and CDR2 YYEEEE.

This clone was detected a few times. Written as DNA, the CDR3 is TGCGCCAGCAGAACAGGGGTTGGGCGTTCACCCCTCCACTTT. The encoded protein is CASRTGVGRSPLHF. The rearrangement joins TRBV5-1 to TRBJ1-6; 7 bases match TRBD1. V shed 5 bases and J 9 bases; nucleotides not matched to a gene: 8. The germline CDR1 and CDR2 sequences are SGHRS and YFSETQ. The CDR3 covers 14 residues.

The genes are TRBV29-1 and TRBJ2-2; TRBD2 aligns across 9 bases. Germline V CDR1 and CDR2: SQVTM, ANQGSEA. The CDR3 has 16 residues. With V trimmed by 7 bases and J by 4 bases, 13 bases remained unmatched. The CDR3 nucleotides read TGCAGCGCTCAAACCGGGACTAGCCTTCCCACCGGGGAGCTGTTTTTT. Its protein product is CSAQTGTSLPTGELFF.

The chain has TRBV7-3 and TRBJ2-1; 7 bases are a match to TRBD2. Germline V gene lookup returns CDR1 SGHTA and CDR2 FQGTGA. This CDR3 region has 15 residues. J was trimmed by 7 bases and V by 3 bases; bases with no gene match: 9. CDR3 loop: CASSLGGRVENEQFF. The CDR3 DNA is TGTGCCAGCAGCTTGGGAGGGAGGGTTGAGAATGAGCAGTTCTTC. The whole variable domain, remainder taken from reference TRBV7-3 and TRBJ2-1, is GAGVSQTPSNKVTEKGKYVELRCDPISGHTALYWYRQSLGQGPEFLIYFQGTGAADDSGLPNDRFFAVRPEGSVSTLKIQRTERGDSAVYLCASSLGGRVENEQFFGPGTRLTVL.

V and J are TRBV7-3 and TRBJ2-3; TRBD1 matches 7 bases. The J segment lost 4 bases and the V segment lost 0 bases, leaving 1 base of the junction unmatched. Germline V gene lookup returns CDR1 SGHTA and CDR2 FQGTGA. The CDR3 sequence is 14 residues long. In DNA form, the CDR3 reads TGTGCCAGCAGCTTAACAGGGGGCTCAGATACGCAGTATTTT. This sequence encodes CASSLTGGSDTQYF.

The chain joins TRBV30 to TRBJ1-5; tentative D call: TRBD1 (5 bases). This CDR3 comprises 13 residues. CDR1 and CDR2 from the germline V gene are GTSNPN and SVGIG (reference sequence). V was shortened by 4 bases and J by 5 bases, with 12 bases between the two germline ends. The CDR3 nucleotides read TGTGCCTGGAACGACAGAGCCTATCAGCCCCAGCATTTT. This codes for CAWNDRAYQPQHF.

The V call is TRBV4-1, the J call TRBJ2-1; 9 bases agree with TRBD2. Unmatched junction bases numbered 10, after V lost 1 base and J lost 9 bases. This CDR3 region has 16 residues. The germline CDR1 and CDR2 sequences are MGHRA and YSYEKL. CDR3 nucleotide sequence: TGCGCCAGCAGCCAAGCTGGCGGGGGGGCCTTCGGTGAGCAGTTCTTC. It specifies CASSQAGGGAFGEQFF.

This chain connects TRBV7-9 to TRBJ2-5; 7 bases align to TRBD1. The junction had 11 bases not matched to a gene; V was cut back by 5 bases and J by 2 bases. Germline-derived CDR1 and CDR2 are SEHNR and FQNEAQ (reference sequence). CDR3 length: 16 residues. CDR3 sequence reads: CASSALSPGQQETQYF. Written as DNA, the CDR3 is TGTGCCAGCAGCGCACTCAGCCCGGGACAGCAAGAGACCCAGTACTTC.

J is TRBJ2-2 and V is TRBV19, with D unresolved. There are 16 residues in the CDR3. Deletions cut 4 bases from V and 1 base from J, with 13 bases between. The V gene's germline CDR1 is LNHDA and CDR2 SQIVND (reference sequence). CDR3 in amino acids: CASSSGRPLNTGELFF. CDR3 coding DNA: TGTGCCAGTAGTAGTGGCAGGCCCTTGAACACCGGGGAGCTGTTTTTT.

V and J are TRBV19 and TRBJ1-1; unclear D gene. The CDR3 is 13 amino acids. The V gene lost 3 bases and the J gene lost 3 bases, with 8 bases spanning the gap. Germline CDR1 is LNHDA and CDR2 is SQIVND (reference sequence). The CDR3: CASSIGLDTEAFF. In DNA form, the CDR3 reads TGTGCCAGTAGTATCGGACTGGACACTGAAGCTTTCTTT.

The chain couples TRBV7-2 to TRBJ2-1; 11 bases agree with TRBD2. The CDR3 contains 19 residues. From germline, CDR1 is SGHTA and CDR2 FQGNSA. Trimming at V came to 5 bases and at J to 0 bases, leaving 12 bases not matched to a gene. Here the CDR3 DNA reads TGTGCCAGCAGCCATAGCGGGGGGGGCGTCTTCAGCTCCTACAATGAGCAGTTCTTC. Its protein product is CASSHSGGGVFSSYNEQFF.